This TCR beta chain was sequenced in a study of blood T cell repertoires in COVID-19. In the study overall: Sources were T cells, B-cell-depleted T cells, or PBMCs; the material itself was cDNA or gDNA.

Germline V gene data show CDR1 as MGHDK and CDR2 as SYGVNS. Unmatched junction bases numbered 9, after V lost 7 bases and J lost 7 bases. The CDR3 is made up of 14 amino acids. Using immunoSEQ multiplex PCR, the repertoire was profiled, and TCRdb retains in-frame clones only, with some absent. The sample includes 150,000 to 200,000 clones, 86% seen only once; the top ten take 8% to 10%. V and J are TRBV25-1 and TRBJ1-2; 10 bases line up with TRBD1. Sequenced sample: peripheral blood. This receptor was obtained from a man aged 50 to 59 with active or convalescent COVID-19. The CDR3 bases are TGTGCCAGCAAATTCCCAGGGACAGGGGTTGGCTACACCTTC. This codes for CASKFPGTGVGYTF.